These 32 T cell receptor beta chains were sequenced from one sample in a study of CD8 T cells in Susac syndrome. Reverse transcription of about 0.5 to 1 ug RNA used random hexamers. MiXCR, applied by TCRdb to the immunoSEQ multiplex PCR reads, yields one record per CDR3 protein. The data hold 150,000 to 200,000 distinct CDR3 sequences, with roughly 94% observed a single time. The sample was CD4+ T cells from PBMCs. The receptors shown here come from a human donor with multiple sclerosis.

The rearrangement joins TRBV7-9 to TRBJ1-2; D gene ambiguous. The germline CDR1 and CDR2 sequences are SEHNR and FQNEAQ (reference sequence). V was cut by 1 base and J by 7 bases, with 16 bases left in between. The CDR3 consists of 15 residues. This CDR3 is CASSLDLRSLGGYTF. For the CDR3, the DNA is TGTGCCAGCAGCTTAGATCTCAGGAGCCTTGGTGGCTACACCTTC.

This rearrangement joins TRBV7-2 to TRBJ1-1; D may be TRBD1 (6 bases). The ends were cut back, 2 bases at V and 5 bases at J, with 21 bases in the middle. This CDR3 comprises 17 residues. Germline CDR1 SGHTA, CDR2 FQGNSA. The DNA of the CDR3 is TGTGCCAGCAGCTTATTCCCCCCCGGCAGGGGTGGAACTGAAGCTTTCTTT. Translation gives CASSLFPPGRGGTEAFF.

The chain combines TRBV7-9 with TRBJ1-2; 9 bases match TRBD1. The CDR3 is 15 amino acids. Per the germline V gene, CDR1 is SEHNR and CDR2 is FQNEAQ (reference sequence). V was clipped by 4 bases and J by 4 bases; unmatched bases: 7. In DNA form, the CDR3 reads TGTGCCAGCAGCTCCGGACAGGGGCTCAGCTATGGCTACACCTTC. The encoded protein is CASSSGQGLSYGYTF.

The genes are TRBV4-1 and TRBJ2-7, with 8 bases fitting TRBD2. With 4 bases clipped from V and 0 bases from J, the junction kept 8 bases outside the gene matches. The CDR3 is made up of 16 amino acids. Germline CDR1 is MGHRA and CDR2 is YSYEKL. The CDR3 DNA sequence: TGCGCCAGCAGCCGGCTAGCGGGTCCCAGCTCCTACGAGCAGTACTTC. This encodes CASSRLAGPSSYEQYF.

The gene calls are TRBV25-1 and TRBJ1-4; no clear D. CDR3 length: 11 residues. V dropped 7 bases and J dropped 7 bases, with 7 bases sitting between them. Germline CDR1 and CDR2: MGHDK and SYGVNS. The CDR3 sequence is CASTAGEKLFF. The CDR3, as DNA: TGTGCCAGCACGGCTGGTGAAAAACTGTTTTTT.

This chain links TRBV13 with TRBJ2-4; perhaps TRBD1 as D (5 bases). The CDR3 loop spans 12 amino acids. The V and J ends lost 2 bases and 10 bases respectively, with 9 bases between them. CDR1 is PRHDT, CDR2 FYEKMQ, per germline (reference sequence). The CDR3 DNA is TGTGCCAGCAGCTTAAAGGGGTTGATTCAGTACTTC. Translated: CASSLKGLIQYF.

The chain recombines TRBV7-9 with TRBJ1-5; D is unresolved. CDR1 SEHNR and CDR2 FQNEAQ come from the germline V gene (reference sequence). This CDR3 contains 13 residues. The germline V and J ends were trimmed by 1 base and 6 bases, with 7 bases remaining between them. CDR3 in amino acids: CASSLVMGQPQHF. The CDR3, as DNA: TGTGCCAGCAGCTTAGTTATGGGTCAGCCCCAGCATTTT.

V and J are TRBV5-4 and TRBJ1-2; D remains unclear. The CDR3 contains 13 residues. V dropped 4 bases and J dropped 0 bases, with 7 bases sitting between them. Germline CDR1 reads SGHNT; CDR2 reads YYREEE (reference sequence). DNA of the CDR3: TGTGCCAGCAGCCCGGAGACTAACTATGGCTACACCTTC. Its translation is CASSPETNYGYTF.

This chain connects TRBV5-4 to TRBJ2-2; D uncertain. The V gene lost 4 bases and the J gene lost 6 bases, with 13 bases spanning the gap. This CDR3 has 14 residues. Germline values: CDR1 SGHNT, CDR2 YYREEE (reference sequence). CDR3 sequence reads: CASSPDSFSGELFF. CDR3 DNA sequence: TGTGCCAGCAGCCCCGATTCGTTCTCCGGGGAGCTGTTTTTT.

The V and J genes are TRBV29-1 and TRBJ2-4; D possibly corresponds to TRBD2 (5 bases). Germline CDR1 and CDR2: SQVTM and ANQGSEA. This CDR3 comprises 15 residues. V gave up 7 bases and J gave up 2 bases, with 18 bases separating them. The CDR3 DNA reads TGCAGCGCCGGGGAAGCTACGGCAACCAAAAACATTCAGTACTTC. Amino acid sequence: CSAGEATATKNIQYF.

This sequence joins TRBV9 and TRBJ2-7; D is possibly TRBD1 (6 bases). Trimming left V 3 bases short and J 0 bases short, with 13 bases between. Germline V gene data show CDR1 as SGDLS and CDR2 as YYNGEE. This CDR3 comprises 15 residues. CDR3 protein: CASSEGTTSSYEQYF. CDR3 nucleotide sequence: TGTGCCAGCAGCGAAGGGACAACCAGCTCCTACGAGCAGTACTTC.

V is TRBV4-1 and J is TRBJ1-5; possibly TRBD1 for D (5 bases). The CDR3 length is 16 residues. Per the germline V gene, CDR1 is MGHRA and CDR2 is YSYEKL. The ends were cut back, 3 bases at V and 6 bases at J, with 18 bases in the middle. The CDR3 loop reads CASSHGDGPHPQPQHF. CDR3 coding DNA: TGCGCCAGCAGCCACGGGGACGGACCCCATCCTCAGCCCCAGCATTTT.

The CDR3 loop is CASSPNTGSNYGYTF. CDR3 coding DNA: TGTGCCAGCTCACCCAATACAGGGTCCAACTATGGCTACACCTTC. The rearrangement links TRBV18 to TRBJ1-2; a weak D match, TRBD1 (6 bases). CDR1 and CDR2 (germline): KGHSH, LQKENI. Trimming left V 3 bases short and J 2 bases short, with 13 bases between. The CDR3 contains 15 residues.

The chain uses TRBV20-1 and TRBJ2-3, with 11 bases identical to TRBD2. Unmatched junction bases numbered 3, after V lost 5 bases and J lost 2 bases. The CDR3 consists of 14 residues. Germline-derived CDR1 and CDR2 are DFQATT and SNEGSKA (reference sequence). The CDR3 is CSAFSGRATDTQYF. The DNA for the CDR3 is TGCAGTGCTTTTAGCGGGAGGGCCACAGATACGCAGTATTTT.

V and J are TRBV20-1 and TRBJ2-3; D not resolved. V lost 2 bases, J lost 3 bases, and 9 bases lay in between. The germline V gene has CDR1 DFQATT and CDR2 SNEGSKA (reference sequence). The CDR3 is 13 amino acids. The DNA of the CDR3 is TGCAGTGCTAGACTCCCACTTACAGATACGCAGTATTTT. Residues: CSARLPLTDTQYF.

This chain joins TRBV27 and TRBJ2-2, with D perhaps matching TRBD2 (5 bases). Trimming removed 8 bases at V and 4 bases at J, with 14 bases between. The CDR3 consists of 14 residues. Per the germline V gene, CDR1 is MNHEY and CDR2 is SMNVEV (reference sequence). CDR3 in DNA: TGTGCCAGCCGGCGGATAGGGAGCACCGGGGAGCTGTTTTTT. Translating it yields CASRRIGSTGELFF.

V usage is TRBV7-8 and J usage is TRBJ1-5, with D possibly TRBD1 on 6 matching bases. V lost 4 bases and J 1 base, leaving 11 bases between the germline ends. The CDR3 runs 15 residues. Germline loops: CDR1 SGHVS, CDR2 FQNEAQ. As DNA, the CDR3 is TGTGCCAGCAGCTCTGACAGGATCAGCAATCAGCCCCAGCATTTT. This sequence encodes CASSSDRISNQPQHF.

This clonotype was recorded only once. CDR3 coding DNA: TGCAGTGCTCCACGGGGGGGCACTGAAGCTTTCTTT. This encodes CSAPRGGTEAFF. The gene calls are TRBV20-1 and TRBJ1-1; D might be TRBD1 (5 bases). The germline gives CDR1 DFQATT, CDR2 SNEGSKA (reference sequence). Trimming left V 5 bases short and J 4 bases short, with 11 bases between. The CDR3 sequence is 12 residues long.

The chain employs TRBV5-1 and TRBJ2-2; possibly TRBD2 for D (6 bases). Looked up from germline, CDR1 is SGHRS and CDR2 is YFSETQ. CDR3 length equals 14 residues. V dropped 6 bases and J dropped 7 bases, with 16 bases sitting between them. Here the CDR3 reads CASTPSERNGELFF. CDR3 bases: TGCGCCAGCACCCCTAGCGAGAGAAACGGGGAGCTGTTTTTT.

CDR3 in DNA: TGTGCCACCAGCAGAGATTGGATGCGGGGGAACACCGGGGAGCTGTTTTTT. Translated, it gives CATSRDWMRGNTGELFF. This chain links TRBV15 with TRBJ2-2; possible D gene TRBD2, 6 bases. The germline gives CDR1 LNHNV, CDR2 YYDKDF (reference sequence). The CDR3 has 17 amino acids. Trimming stripped 0 bases from V and 1 base from J, with 12 bases between.

J is TRBJ2-7 and V is TRBV25-1; unclear D gene. The CDR3 has 12 amino acids. Germline assignment: CDR1 MGHDK and CDR2 SYGVNS. Trimming shortened V by 4 bases and J by 6 bases, and 10 bases separated the two germline ends. CDR3 bases: TGTGCCAGCAGTGGGGCCGGGTTCGAGCAGTACTTC. This gives the protein CASSGAGFEQYF.

The chain carries TRBV7-8 and TRBJ2-5; 7 nucleotides match TRBD2. The germline V gene encodes CDR1 SGHVS and CDR2 FQNEAQ. This CDR3 is built from 15 residues. V lost 5 bases and J lost 1; bases outside the gene matches: 7. The CDR3 here is CASSPSRTSQETQYF. CDR3 coding DNA: TGTGCCAGCAGCCCATCTCGGACTAGCCAAGAGACCCAGTACTTC. The full variable domain, rest sourced from reference TRBV7-8 and TRBJ2-5, is GAGVSQSPRYKVAKRGQDVALRCDPISGHVSLFWYQQALGQGPEFLTYFQNEAQLDKSGLPSDRFFAERPEGSVSTLKIQRTQQEDSAVYLCASSPSRTSQETQYFGPGTRLLVL.

The rearrangement uses TRBV28 and TRBJ2-4, with TRBD1 matching 8 bases. This CDR3 has 15 amino acids. Per the germline V gene, CDR1 is MDHEN and CDR2 is SYDVKM. V lost 3 bases and J lost 6; bases outside the gene matches: 7. CDR3 coding DNA: TGTGCCAGCAGTTTGCCAGGGGGCAAGGGAAACATTCAGTACTTC. Translated, it gives CASSLPGGKGNIQYF.

The J gene is TRBJ1-3, the V gene TRBV30; no clear D. CDR1 and CDR2 from the germline V gene are GTSNPN and SVGIG (reference sequence). The CDR3 is 14 amino acids. Trimming left V 2 bases short and J 0 bases short, with 8 bases between. This chain's CDR3 is CAWSSGGSGNTIYF. Written as DNA, the CDR3 is TGTGCCTGGAGTTCGGGCGGCTCTGGAAACACCATATATTTT.

The rearrangement uses TRBV15 and TRBJ2-1, with 7 bases aligning to TRBD2. The CDR3 runs to 15 residues. Germline V gives CDR1 LNHNV, CDR2 YYDKDF (reference sequence). J gave up 14 bases and V 0 bases, and 13 bases lay outside the gene matches. The CDR3 nucleotides read TGTGCCACCAGCAGAGATTCGGTTCGAGGGAGGGTTGAGTTCTTC. Protein: CATSRDSVRGRVEFF.

The table lists this clonotype with a count of one. This chain connects TRBV7-9 to TRBJ1-4, with 8 bases lining up with TRBD1. The germline CDR1 and CDR2 sequences are SEHNR and FQNEAQ (reference sequence). The V segment lost 5 bases and the J segment 8 bases; nucleotides outside the gene matches: 10. The CDR3 length is 15 residues. CDR3 loop: CASSTTTGGDEKLFF. The CDR3 coding sequence is TGTGCCAGCAGCACTACTACAGGGGGAGACGAAAAACTGTTTTTT. The variable domain in full, with the rest retrieved from reference TRBV7-9 and TRBJ1-4, is DTGVSQNPRHKITKRGQNVTFRCDPISEHNRLYWYRQTLGQGPEFLTYFQNEAQLEKSRLLSDRFSAERPKGSFSTLEIQRTEQGDSAMYLCASSTTTGGDEKLFFGSGTQLSVL.

The V call is TRBV9, the J call TRBJ1-2; no definite D call. The V gene's germline CDR1 is SGDLS and CDR2 YYNGEE. The CDR3 totals 15 residues. V shed 3 bases and J shed 8 bases, with 20 bases lying between them. The DNA for the CDR3 is TGTGCCAGCAGCGCGTCGCTGGGATCAAAGGGCGGCTACACCTTC. The encoded protein is CASSASLGSKGGYTF.

The chain is built from TRBV6-1 and TRBJ2-5; possibly TRBD2 for D (6 bases). V was shortened by 6 bases and J by 5 bases, with 25 bases between the two germline ends. The CDR3 is 17 residues long. Germline V lookup: CDR1 MNHNS, CDR2 SASEGT. CDR3 sequence: CASRTRKVPGEMETQYF. The CDR3 DNA reads TGTGCCAGCAGGACTAGGAAGGTCCCGGGGGAAATGGAGACCCAGTACTTC.

CDR3 residues: CASSFTHEQYF. CDR3 DNA: TGTGCCAGCAGTTTTACACACGAGCAGTACTTC. The chain employs TRBV6-2 or TRBV6-3 and TRBJ2-7; D uncertain. Trimming took off 4 bases at V and 5 bases at J, with 6 bases between the two ends. Looked up from germline, CDR1 is MNHEY and CDR2 is SVGEGT. The CDR3 loop spans 11 amino acids.

The gene calls are TRBV20-1 and TRBJ2-1; 14 bases line up with TRBD2. CDR3 size: 13 residues. Germline V gene data show CDR1 as DFQATT and CDR2 as SNEGSKA (reference sequence). Unmatched junction bases numbered 2, after V lost 7 bases and J lost 6 bases. The CDR3 coding sequence is TGCAGTGGGACTAGCGGGGGGTCCAATGAGCAGTTCTTC. Residues: CSGTSGGSNEQFF.

The chain links TRBV27 to TRBJ2-3; 9 positions agree with TRBD1. The CDR3 covers 14 residues. Germline V gene lookup returns CDR1 MNHEY and CDR2 SMNVEV (reference sequence). V lost 5 bases, J lost 5 bases, and 5 bases stayed unmatched. The CDR3 sequence is CASSKGQGIDTQYF. CDR3 nucleotide sequence: TGTGCCAGCAGTAAGGGACAGGGCATAGATACGCAGTATTTT.

This sequence joins TRBV9 and TRBJ2-5, with 9 bases aligning to TRBD1. The length of the CDR3 is 14 residues. Germline V gene data show CDR1 as SGDLS and CDR2 as YYNGEE. Unmatched junction bases numbered 4, after V lost 3 bases and J lost 4 bases. The CDR3 loop is CASSATGQGETQYF. CDR3 sequence (DNA): TGTGCCAGCAGCGCCACGGGACAGGGAGAGACCCAGTACTTC.